This T cell receptor (beta chain) was sequenced during a study of Graves' ophthalmopathy and Graves' hyperthyroidism. Study background: Peripheral blood samples were taken at initial diagnosis, before any treatment. General study points: Among expanded thyroid clonotypes above 0.001 frequency, most also occurred in blood.

Investigators amplified TCR beta CDR3 regions from RNA transcripts. Scientists carried out first-round RT-PCR using HTBI primers and then a second-round multiplex PCR. TCRdb used MiXCR to reprocess the multiplex PCR reads, holding one entry per CDR3 protein. The data show over 500,000 distinct CDR3 sequences, 22% seen once. Concerning this clonotype itself: Its target is not known.

The ends were cut back, 2 bases at V and 14 bases at J, with 12 bases in the middle. This CDR3 spans 11 amino acids. The study recruited hyperthyroidism patients aged 18 to 65 who were newly diagnosed, under 2 months' duration. The PBMCs used were ones drawn from 9.5 to 10 ml of fresh peripheral blood. Sequences were obtained from peripheral blood. The TCR sequence derives from a woman aged 18-29 years with stable Graves' hyperthyroidism. Some clones in this sample may be carry-over from other donors' samples. The chain couples TRBV12-3 or TRBV12-4 to TRBJ1-2; D is unresolved. The CDR3 loop reads CASSLMGSYTF. CDR3 nucleotides: TGTGCCAGCAGTTTAATGGGGAGTTATACCTTC.